This T cell receptor beta chain was documented in a study of blood T cell repertoires in COVID-19. Study-level information: T cells, B-cell-depleted T cells, or PBMCs provided the cDNA or gDNA that served as material.

The CDR3 spans 12 residues. The trim removed 8 bases at V and 8 bases at J, leaving 6 bases unmatched. From germline, CDR1 is MDHEN and CDR2 SYDVKM. Original data processing: How many nucleated cells were present was estimated from reference gene primer amplification. TCRdb's table, derived via immunoSEQ multiplex PCR, lists solely in-frame clones and lacks some. V, J and clone size derive from that table, while D and trimming were established from the DNA sequence. This sample has 150,000 or so clones; 79% occur once, and the top ten carry 8.1%. The TCR sequence derives from a woman in her sixties with COVID-19, enrolled during active disease. Sequenced sample: peripheral blood. This chain uses TRBV28 with TRBJ1-3, with 7 bases fitting TRBD1. The CDR3 sequence is CASHDRADTIYF. The CDR3 DNA is TGTGCCAGCCATGACAGGGCGGACACCATATATTTT. The full variable domain, in which reference TRBV28 and TRBJ1-3 provide the parts outside the CDR3, is DVKVTQSSRYLVKRTGEKVFLECVQDMDHENMFWYRQDPGLGLRLIYFSYDVKMKEKGDIPEGYSVSREKKERFSLILESASTNQTSMYLCASHDRADTIYFGEGSWLTVV.